One and the same sample provided the 14 T cell receptor beta chains below, sequenced in a study of cytomegalovirus exposure and HLA in healthy donors. PCR used 60 Vbeta primers and 13 Jbeta primers. Only in-frame clones appear in the TCRdb table, and some are missing; sequencing was by immunoSEQ multiplex PCR. The table includes some 110,000 clones, 81% detected once. The source material was PBMCs. The receptors here all came from a woman in her 30s in good health and CMV-seronegative.

V is TRBV5-1 and J is TRBJ2-7, with 10 positions matching TRBD1. V was clipped by 2 bases and J by 5 bases; unmatched bases: 4. The CDR3 runs to 14 residues. Germline V gives CDR1 SGHRS, CDR2 YFSETQ. This chain's CDR3 is CASSFGTGDDEQYF. For the CDR3, the DNA is TGCGCCAGCAGCTTCGGGACAGGGGATGACGAGCAGTACTTC.

The V gene is TRBV7-9, the J gene TRBJ1-1; 8 nucleotides align to TRBD1. Germline V gene data show CDR1 as SEHNR and CDR2 as FQNEAQ (reference sequence). This CDR3 contains 14 residues. Trimming removed 5 bases from V and 3 bases from J; junction bases left unmatched: 5. The DNA for the CDR3 is TGTGCCAGCAGCGCGGACAGGGTGGACACTGAAGCTTTCTTT. Translated, it gives CASSADRVDTEAFF.

The chain combines TRBV25-1 with TRBJ2-2; TRBD2 matches 9 bases. This CDR3 has 15 residues. The junction had 1 base not matched to a gene; V was cut back by 1 base and J by 4 bases. CDR1 and CDR2 from the germline V gene are MGHDK and SYGVNS. The CDR3 loop is CASSESLAGTGELFF. The CDR3 DNA reads TGTGCCAGCAGTGAATCACTAGCGGGCACCGGGGAGCTGTTTTTT.

The J gene is TRBJ2-1, the V gene TRBV18; TRBD1 aligns across 9 bases. CDR3 length equals 16 residues. Trimming removed 1 base from V and 1 base from J; junction bases left unmatched: 2. Germline CDR1 is KGHSH and CDR2 is LQKENI. The CDR3 coding sequence is TGTGCCAGCTCACCACGGACAGGGGAATCCTACAATGAGCAGTTCTTC. Residues: CASSPRTGESYNEQFF.

V and J are TRBV2 and TRBJ2-1, with D perhaps TRBD2 (5 bases). Germline lookup yields CDR1 SNHLY and CDR2 FYNNEI. Trimming cost V 1 base and J 4 bases, with 11 bases left between them. The CDR3 contains 15 residues. The CDR3 region has the DNA TGTGCCAGCAGTGAAGAAGCGGACCTTTACAATGAGCAGTTCTTC. Its protein product is CASSEEADLYNEQFF.

The chain is built from TRBV6-1 and TRBJ1-1; tentative D call: TRBD1 (5 bases). CDR3 length equals 13 residues. CDR1 and CDR2 (germline): MNHNS, SASEGT. V dropped 5 bases and J dropped 1 base, with 8 bases sitting between them. The CDR3 loop is CASSPTENTEAFF. CDR3 DNA: TGTGCCAGCAGTCCGACAGAGAACACTGAAGCTTTCTTT.

This sequence joins TRBV11-2 and TRBJ2-7; possible D gene TRBD1, 5 bases. V was trimmed by 1 base and J by 0 bases, leaving 7 bases between them. The CDR3 spans 14 residues. In germline, CDR1 is SGHAT, CDR2 FQNNGV. The CDR3 DNA reads TGTGCCAGCAGCTTAGGACAGAGCTCCTACGAGCAGTACTTC. Its translation: CASSLGQSSYEQYF.

This clone was seen a few times. At the DNA level, this CDR3 is encoded by other sequences in the same sample as well. The V gene is TRBV4-3, the J gene TRBJ2-7, with a weak D call TRBD1 (6 bases). Germline V gives CDR1 LGHNA, CDR2 YSLEER. The V and J ends lost 3 bases and 4 bases respectively, with 13 bases between them. The CDR3 consists of 14 residues. The CDR3 DNA reads TGCGCCAGCAGCCAGTCAGGGGAAGGTTACGAGCAGTACTTC. It yields the protein CASSQSGEGYEQYF.

The gene calls are TRBV7-8 and TRBJ1-3, with D perhaps matching TRBD1 (6 bases). V dropped 1 base and J dropped 0 bases, with 13 bases sitting between them. The CDR3 is 17 amino acids. Germline CDR1 SGHVS, CDR2 FQNEAQ. CDR3 sequence (DNA): TGTGCCAGCAGCTTAGAGCTGTGGGGGCTCTCTGGAAACACCATATATTTT. Its translation: CASSLELWGLSGNTIYF.

The J gene is TRBJ2-5, the V gene TRBV27; no firm D call. Germline V gene lookup returns CDR1 MNHEY and CDR2 SMNVEV (reference sequence). CDR3 length: 12 residues. V lost 6 bases to trimming and J lost 5 bases, with 10 bases between them. The CDR3 here is CASRSSRETQYF. In nucleotides, the CDR3 is TGTGCCAGCAGAAGCTCCCGGGAGACCCAGTACTTC.

The chain recombines TRBV14 with TRBJ1-2; tentative D call: TRBD1 (6 bases). The CDR3 length is 14 residues. V was cut by 5 bases and J by 8 bases, with 18 bases left in between. CDR1 and CDR2 from the germline V gene are SGHDN and FVKESK. CDR3 region: CASSYTGRGRGYTF. As DNA, the CDR3 is TGTGCCAGCAGCTATACCGGCAGGGGCCGGGGCTACACCTTC.

The chain has TRBV30 and TRBJ2-3; 7 bases match TRBD2. Germline CDR1 and CDR2: GTSNPN and SVGIG (reference sequence). The CDR3 runs 15 residues. The trim removed 5 bases at V and 1 base at J, leaving 9 bases unmatched. The CDR3 region is CAWGAGAGGTDTQYF. CDR3 bases: TGTGCCTGGGGTGCTGGGGCGGGGGGCACAGATACGCAGTATTTT.

J is TRBJ1-5 and V is TRBV18, with a weak D call TRBD1 (5 bases). Germline-derived CDR1 and CDR2 are KGHSH and LQKENI. The length of the CDR3 is 18 residues. Trimming took 1 base from V and 7 from J, leaving 23 bases between them. The CDR3 sequence: CASSPLPPSTDPRQPQHF. The CDR3, as DNA: TGTGCCAGCTCACCACTTCCCCCGTCGACAGACCCAAGGCAGCCCCAGCATTTT.

This chain links TRBV9 with TRBJ2-3, with 8 bases identical to TRBD2. This CDR3 comprises 19 residues. The germline CDR1 and CDR2 sequences are SGDLS and YYNGEE. V was pared by 1 base and J by 4 bases, with 17 bases of the junction left unmatched. As DNA, the CDR3 is TGTGCCAGCAGCGTACGGACTACGGGCGGGAGGTCTGGAGCAGATACGCAGTATTTT. Translation gives CASSVRTTGGRSGADTQYF.